This T cell receptor (beta chain) was sequenced for a study of control samples from healthy donors and cancer patients. Method: immunoSEQ multiplex PCR; TCRdb's copy keeps in-frame clones and lacks some. Of 60,000 to 70,000 clones listed, over 65% are singletons. The germline gives CDR1 MNHEY, CDR2 SVGEGT. This CDR3 region has 13 residues. With 8 bases removed from V and 1 base from J, the gap between germline ends came to 11 bases. In its sample, this clone was seen a few times. The sample comprised PBMCs. This receptor was obtained from a woman in her forties or fifties with lung cancer. The chain is built from TRBV6-2 or TRBV6-3 and TRBJ1-1; D is ambiguous. CDR3 nucleotide sequence: TGTGCCAGCGGCCGGGAGGAGAACACTGAAGCTTTCTTT. Protein product: CASGREENTEAFF.